The rows below give T cell receptor beta chains drawn from one sample of a study of blood T cell repertoires in COVID-19. The assay was immunoSEQ multiplex PCR, and TCRdb's table has in-frame clones only and misses some. Here the sample spans about 270,000 clones, about 86% being singletons. Sequencing was performed on peripheral blood. The receptors were gathered from a man older than 75 with acute or convalescent COVID-19. The CDR3 runs from the conserved cysteine through the conserved F or W. A D gene is named only where the DNA matches it firmly. Clone size appears in some rows only: once, few, many, or a class for an expanded clone.

J gene,V gene,clone size,D gene,CDR3 protein,CDR3 DNA
TRBJ2-6,TRBV7-9,.,TRBD1,CASSSELGTGGAGANVLTF,TGTGCCAGCAGCTCCGAGCTCGGGACAGGGGGCGCTGGGGCCAACGTCCTGACTTTC
TRBJ1-3,TRBV6-5,.,.,CASMDPRMGGNTIYF,TGTGCCAGCATGGATCCCAGGATGGGTGGAAACACCATATATTTT
TRBJ2-3,TRBV11-3,.,.,CASSPGQSTDTQYF,TGTGCCAGCAGCCCCGGACAGAGCACAGATACGCAGTATTTT
TRBJ2-2,TRBV5-1,few,.,CASSLVGSDTGELFF,TGCGCCAGCAGCTTGGTCGGGAGTGATACCGGGGAGCTGTTTTTT
TRBJ1-2,TRBV27,.,.,CASSFGSNFRASGYTF,TGTGCCAGCAGTTTTGGGTCAAACTTCAGGGCCAGTGGCTACACCTTC
TRBJ2-7,TRBV6-2/TRBV6-3,.,TRBD1,CASSYGQGVTYEQYF,TGTGCCAGCAGTTACGGGCAGGGGGTAACCTACGAGCAGTACTTC
TRBJ2-3,TRBV7-9,few,TRBD2,CASSLRSGSSDTQYF,TGTGCCAGCAGCTTACGAAGCGGGAGCTCAGATACGCAGTATTTT
TRBJ1-2,TRBV28,.,.,CASSLGSGTYYGYTF,TGTGCCAGCAGTTTAGGGTCAGGAACCTACTATGGCTACACCTTC
TRBJ2-2,TRBV3-1/TRBV3-2,.,TRBD2,CASSSSPGTSGELFF,TGTGCCAGCAGCTCTTCCCCCGGGACTAGCGGGGAGCTGTTTTTT
TRBJ2-1,TRBV12-5,.,TRBD2,CASGLRGGKNNEQFF,TGTGCTAGTGGTTTGCGGGGGGGAAAAAACAATGAGCAGTTCTTC
TRBJ2-7,TRBV7-2,once,.,CASSKSQGTAEQYF,TGTGCCAGCTCAAAGAGTCAGGGGACCGCCGAGCAGTACTTC
TRBJ1-2,TRBV19,.,.,CASSIDRTEHYGYTF,TGTGCCAGTAGTATCGACAGAACCGAACACTATGGCTACACCTTC
TRBJ2-5,TRBV9,.,TRBD2,CASSVGLAGGSQETQYF,TGTGCCAGCAGCGTAGGGCTAGCGGGAGGATCCCAAGAGACCCAGTACTTC
TRBJ2-1,TRBV10-1,.,TRBD2,CASSERAGGVNEQFF,TGCGCCAGCAGTGAGCGGGCGGGAGGGGTCAATGAGCAGTTCTTC
TRBJ1-1,TRBV6-5,.,.,CASSYLETVTEAFF,TGTGCCAGCAGTTACTTGGAGACCGTCACTGAAGCTTTCTTT
TRBJ2-4,TRBV6-5,.,.,CASSTPGSIQYF,TGTGCCAGCAGTACCCCAGGAAGCATTCAGTACTTC
TRBJ2-7,TRBV7-3,.,TRBD2,CASSLGSAAGVHEQYF,TGTGCCAGCAGCTTAGGATCCGCAGCGGGAGTACACGAGCAGTACTTC
TRBJ2-2,TRBV6-5,.,.,CASSYSRANTGELFF,TGTGCCAGCAGTTACTCGAGGGCAAACACCGGGGAGCTGTTTTTT
TRBJ1-2,TRBV19,.,.,CATRQDLNYGYTF,TGTGCCACCAGACAGGACTTAAACTATGGCTACACCTTC
TRBJ1-2,TRBV6-5,.,TRBD1,CASRNPGQRRGYTF,TGTGCCAGCAGGAACCCGGGACAGAGACGTGGCTACACCTTC
TRBJ2-7,TRBV7-2,.,TRBD1,CASSLVGTAEQYF,TGTGCCAGCAGCTTAGTTGGGACAGCCGAGCAGTACTTC
TRBJ1-3,TRBV3-1/TRBV3-2,.,TRBD1,CASSQATGTGNTIYF,TGTGCCAGCAGCCAGGCGACAGGGACTGGAAACACCATATATTTT
TRBJ2-5,TRBV5-1,few,.,CASSLARAETQYF,TGCGCCAGCAGCTTGGCTCGAGCAGAGACCCAGTACTTC
TRBJ1-2,TRBV27,.,TRBD1,CASRPKPDRGYGYTF,TGTGCCAGCAGACCCAAGCCGGACAGGGGCTATGGCTACACCTTC
TRBJ2-1,TRBV30,.,TRBD1,CAGATGTAYNEQFF,TGTGCCGGTGCCACCGGGACAGCATACAATGAGCAGTTCTTC
TRBJ2-3,TRBV28,.,.,CASRSGGSTDTQYF,TGTGCCAGCAGGTCCGGGGGTAGCACAGATACGCAGTATTTT
TRBJ1-5,TRBV28,.,.,CASREASQPQHF,TGTGCCAGCAGGGAGGCCAGTCAGCCCCAGCATTTT
TRBJ2-7,TRBV19,.,TRBD2,CASTHRGTSGAYEQYF,TGTGCCAGTACCCATAGGGGGACTAGCGGCGCCTACGAGCAGTACTTC
TRBJ2-7,TRBV28,.,.,CASTRSDTYEQYF,TGTGCCAGCACCCGATCGGACACCTACGAGCAGTACTTC
TRBJ1-5,TRBV3-1/TRBV3-2,.,TRBD1,CASSQGSGTGHNQPQHF,TGTGCCAGCAGCCAAGGCTCCGGGACAGGCCACAATCAGCCCCAGCATTTT
TRBJ1-3,TRBV11-2,many,.,CASSLGEASGNTIYF,TGTGCCAGCAGCCTCGGAGAGGCCTCTGGAAACACCATATATTTT
TRBJ1-4,TRBV7-7,.,TRBD1,CASSTGQDNEKLFF,TGTGCTAGCAGCACAGGACAGGATAATGAAAAACTGTTTTTT
TRBJ2-3,TRBV7-2,.,.,CASSSSGPDTQYF,TGTGCCAGCAGCTCCTCAGGGCCAGATACGCAGTATTTT
TRBJ1-5,TRBV24-1,.,TRBD1,CATSALGQGGNQPQHF,TGTGCCACCAGTGCACTCGGACAGGGCGGGAATCAGCCCCAGCATTTT
TRBJ2-3,TRBV7-8,.,.,CASSPSGVSGLISQTYSTDTQYF,TGTGCCAGCAGCCCTAGTGGGGTGTCGGGACTCATCTCCCAAACCTATAGCACAGATACGCAGTATTTT
TRBJ2-1,TRBV18,once,.,CASSPLMTGATYNEQFF,TGTGCCAGCTCACCACTTATGACGGGAGCTACCTACAATGAGCAGTTCTTC
TRBJ2-3,TRBV5-1,.,.,CASSFGDTQYF,TGCGCCAGCAGCTTCGGAGATACGCAGTATTTT
TRBJ2-2,TRBV6-5,.,TRBD1,CASSIRGFTGELFF,TGTGCCAGCAGCATCAGGGGGTTCACCGGGGAGCTGTTTTTT
TRBJ2-1,TRBV27,.,TRBD2,CASSLGTSGNNEQFF,TGTGCCAGCAGTTTAGGGACTAGCGGAAACAATGAGCAGTTCTTC
TRBJ1-3,TRBV11-1,.,.,CASSLDQRNTIYF,TGTGCCAGCAGCTTAGACCAGCGCAACACCATATATTTT
TRBJ2-2,TRBV6-1,.,.,CASSEPYLNTGELFF,TGTGCCAGCAGTGAACCCTATCTCAACACCGGGGAGCTGTTTTTT
TRBJ2-5,TRBV6-5,.,TRBD2,CASRLAGGQETQYF,TGTGCCAGCAGGCTAGCGGGAGGCCAAGAGACCCAGTACTTC